What follows describes a single T cell receptor (beta chain). Its antigen is undetermined. This CDR3 is 15 amino acids long. Germline V lookup: CDR1 LNHNV, CDR2 YYDKDF (reference sequence). This sample was included in a study of monozygotic twins with inflammatory bowel disease. From whole blood, total RNA was isolated without any sorting of T cells. Study-wide results and caveats: Sharing of clonotypes with others was lower in IBD patients than in healthy twins, and this was especially so with disease activity. TCRbeta inverse Simpson diversity was decreased in IBD patients versus healthy co-twins.

Template-switch reactions added UMIs with a 6-nucleotide sample barcode. From the 5' RACE reads, TCRdb lists one entry per CDR3 protein and no DNA. The sample table includes 400,000 or so distinct CDR3 sequences. The sample consisted of blood. This receptor was obtained from a human donor with ulcerative colitis or Crohn's disease, or a healthy co-twin of an affected twin (not recorded which). The V and J genes are TRBV15 and TRBJ2-3; TCRdb designates TRBD2, a call that cannot be tested without DNA. The CDR3 sequence is CATCGGSGGMDTQYF. Based on the CDR3 plus reference TRBV15 and TRBJ2-3, the full variable domain is DAMVIQNPRYQVTQFGKPVTLSCSQTLNHNVMYWYQQKSSQAPKLLFHYYDKDFNNEADTPDNFQSRRPNTSFCFLDIRSPGLGDTAMYLCATCGGSGGMDTQYFGPGTRLTVL.